Sequencing of this TCR beta chain was carried out in a study of blood T cells in healthy people across ages. Germline CDR1 reads MGHRA; CDR2 reads YSYEKL. V gave up 1 base and J gave up 5 bases, with 12 bases separating them. The CDR3 has 14 amino acids. Then a second PCR, running about 6 to 11 cycles, was carried out with a sample-barcoded 5' primer and a J-beta primer mix. Every single cDNA molecule received a tag from a template-switch adaptor with 12 random nucleotides. TCRdb reprocessed the 5' RACE reads with MiXCR, giving one entry per CDR3 protein. Found here are about 940,000 distinct CDR3 sequences, roughly 48% of them singletons; the top ten hold 10% to 15%. The authors isolated at least 6 million PBMCs per sample. Each sample yielded at least 5.5 micrograms of PBMC total RNA. Overall study results and limits: Among long-lived donors, naive CD4+ cells were more numerous and diversity higher than in aged donors.

This clonotype was seen only a few times. What it binds is unknown. The sample consisted of blood. This chain uses TRBV4-1 with TRBJ2-7; D may be TRBD1 (5 bases). The clonotype was recovered from a man aged 25-45 years in good health. CDR3 sequence: CASSQAPGSDEQYF. In DNA form, the CDR3 reads TGCGCCAGCAGCCAAGCTCCAGGGTCCGACGAGCAGTACTTC.